This TCR beta chain was obtained from a study of T cells in Graves' hyperthyroidism and ophthalmopathy. Study as a whole: Initial diagnosis, before any treatment, was when peripheral blood was collected.

Germline loops: CDR1 MNHEY, CDR2 SMNVEV (reference sequence). This CDR3 is built from 15 residues. In regard to this clonotype: One junction end does not reproduce the germline sequence, and a read error may be involved.

Amplification targeted TCR beta CDR3 regions from RNA transcripts. The HTBI primer set was used in a first-round RT-PCR of the TCR CDR3. A single record per CDR3 protein comes from TCRdb applying MiXCR to the multiplex PCR reads. The sample has roughly 400,000 distinct CDR3 sequences, about 14% seen once; the top ten hold approximately 29%. The source material was blood. The sequence derives from a man aged 50 to 60 with Graves' ophthalmopathy. The V call is TRBV27, the J call TRBJ1-2; 7 nucleotides agree with TRBD1. The CDR3 bases are TGTGTCAGCAGTTTAGCGGCAGGGGGTAGCTATGGCTACACCTTC. Amino acids: CVSSLAAGGSYGYTF.